Each of the 30 T cell receptor beta chains below was sequenced from the same sample in a study of cytomegalovirus exposure and HLA in healthy donors. The PCR contained 60 Vbeta and 13 Jbeta primers. The protocol was immunoSEQ multiplex PCR, while the TCRdb copy is restricted to in-frame clones and leaves out a portion. The table shows around 130,000 clones, with roughly 79% occurring only once. The sample consisted of PBMCs. The origin of the receptors is a woman aged 18-35 years in good health and CMV-seronegative.

This clone was found once. The gene calls are TRBV5-1 and TRBJ2-7; 11 nucleotides align to TRBD2. CDR3 size: 16 residues. Trimming cost V 0 bases and J 3 bases; bases outside gene matches: 5. Germline V gene lookup returns CDR1 SGHRS and CDR2 YFSETQ. The CDR3 DNA sequence: TGCGCCAGCAGCTTGGCCTTAGCGGGGGGGATCTACGAGCAGTACTTC. This translates into CASSLALAGGIYEQYF. The entire variable domain, with the rest obtained from reference TRBV5-1 and TRBJ2-7, is as follows: KAGVTQTPRYLIKTRGQQVTLSCSPISGHRSVSWYQQTPGQGLQFLFEYFSETQRNKGNFPGRFSGRQFSNSRSEMNVSTLELGDSALYLCASSLALAGGIYEQYFGPGTRLTVT.

The gene calls are TRBV5-4 and TRBJ2-7; 9 bases fit TRBD2. The V segment lost 2 bases and the J segment 7 bases; nucleotides outside the gene matches: 10. CDR3 length: 15 residues. Germline V gives CDR1 SGHNT, CDR2 YYREEE (reference sequence). The CDR3 nucleotides read TGTGCCAGCAGCTTAGCGGGAGGCGCACCGGGAGAGCAGTACTTC. This translates into CASSLAGGAPGEQYF.

A single count supports this clone. In DNA, the CDR3 is TGTGCCAGCAGCCAGCCTAGCGGGAGGAAGATCTCCTACAATGAGCAGTTCTTC. Amino acid sequence: CASSQPSGRKISYNEQFF. V is TRBV14 and J is TRBJ2-1; 11 nucleotides match TRBD2. V dropped 3 bases and J dropped 0; count of bases not matched to a gene: 7. The CDR3 has 18 residues. CDR1 and CDR2 from the germline V gene are SGHDN and FVKESK. Filled out from reference TRBV14 and TRBJ2-1, the complete variable domain reads EAGVTQFPSHSVIEKGQTVTLRCDPISGHDNLYWYRRVMGKEIKFLLHFVKESKQDESGMPNNRFLAERTGGTYSTLKVQPAELEDSGVYFCASSQPSGRKISYNEQFFGPGTRLTVL.

CDR3 loop: CATSRGPGVETQYF. The CDR3 DNA follows: TGTGCCACCAGCAGAGGACCAGGGGTAGAGACCCAGTACTTC. The rearrangement links TRBV15 to TRBJ2-5; D possibly corresponds to TRBD1 (6 bases). The CDR3 runs 14 residues. V was cut by 1 base and J by 4 bases, with 10 bases left in between. Per the germline V gene, CDR1 is LNHNV and CDR2 is YYDKDF (reference sequence).

V is TRBV6-5 and J is TRBJ2-3; D is perhaps TRBD2 (6 bases). Germline V CDR1 and CDR2: MNHEY, SVGAGI. There are 14 residues in the CDR3. The ends were cut back, 10 bases at V and 2 bases at J, with 16 bases in the middle. CDR3: CAIRAEGLTDTQYF. The DNA for the CDR3 is TGTGCCATACGAGCGGAGGGGCTCACAGATACGCAGTATTTT.

CDR3 DNA sequence: TGTGCCAGCAGCTTAGCCAGGAATGAAAAACTGTTTTTT. This gives the protein CASSLARNEKLFF. The gene calls are TRBV7-2 and TRBJ1-4, with D hard to call. The CDR3 is 13 residues long. Germline CDR1 SGHTA, CDR2 FQGNSA. Trimming shortened V by 0 bases and J by 5 bases, and 4 bases separated the two germline ends.

The V and J genes are TRBV5-1 and TRBJ2-5, with TRBD1 identical over 10 bases. Germline trimming cut 4 bases from V and 5 bases from J; bases unmatched to any gene: 14. The V gene's germline CDR1 is SGHRS and CDR2 YFSETQ. This CDR3 has 17 residues. The CDR3 sequence: CASSHLPGTGATETQYF. CDR3 sequence (DNA): TGCGCCAGCAGCCACCTTCCCGGGACAGGGGCTACGGAGACCCAGTACTTC. Full variable domain (outside the CDR3, taken from reference TRBV5-1 and TRBJ2-5): KAGVTQTPRYLIKTRGQQVTLSCSPISGHRSVSWYQQTPGQGLQFLFEYFSETQRNKGNFPGRFSGRQFSNSRSEMNVSTLELGDSALYLCASSHLPGTGATETQYFGPGTRLLVL.

The chain is built from TRBV30 and TRBJ2-2; 10 nucleotides align to TRBD2. The CDR3 runs to 15 residues. CDR1 is GTSNPN and CDR2 is SVGIG in the germline V gene (reference sequence). With V trimmed by 4 bases and J by 5 bases, 7 bases remained unmatched. The CDR3: CAWNPSGRETGELFF. CDR3 sequence (DNA): TGTGCCTGGAACCCTAGCGGGAGAGAGACCGGGGAGCTGTTTTTT.

This clone turned up a few times. This chain links TRBV25-1 with TRBJ2-5; TRBD2 matches 9 bases. The J call may be wrong; the DNA end is better matched by TRBJ2-7. The CDR3 contains 14 residues. Germline V gives CDR1 MGHDK, CDR2 SYGVNS. CDR3 DNA: TGTGCCAGCAGTTTAGCGGGAGAGGTGTACGAGCAGTACTTC. Protein: CASSLAGEVYEQYF.

The chain recombines TRBV11-2 with TRBJ2-7, with 12 bases aligning to TRBD2. Germline V CDR1 and CDR2: SGHAT, FQNNGV. The V segment lost 1 base and the J segment 7 bases; nucleotides outside the gene matches: 5. CDR3 length equals 15 residues. The CDR3 loop reads CASSLGTSGTGEQYF. CDR3 DNA sequence: TGTGCCAGCAGCTTAGGGACTAGCGGGACAGGGGAGCAGTACTTC.

The chain uses TRBV5-1 and TRBJ2-7; no firm D call. The germline V gene encodes CDR1 SGHRS and CDR2 YFSETQ. Trimming shortened V by 7 bases and J by 5 bases, and 16 bases separated the two germline ends. This CDR3 has 13 residues. CDR3 DNA sequence: TGCGCCAGCGGCCTAGAACCGTGGAACGAGCAGTACTTC. Protein sequence: CASGLEPWNEQYF.

This clone has only one observation. The chain uses TRBV2 and TRBJ2-7; 10 bases fit TRBD2. V trimming: 2 bases; J trimming: 0 bases; junction bases outside the gene matches: 1. The CDR3 runs to 15 residues. CDR1 and CDR2 (germline): SNHLY, FYNNEI. The CDR3 loop is CASSETSGTSYEQYF. The CDR3, as DNA: TGTGCCAGCAGTGAAACTAGCGGGACCTCCTACGAGCAGTACTTC.

The chain employs TRBV27 and TRBJ1-6; D perhaps matches TRBD1 (5 bases). The germline CDR1 and CDR2 sequences are MNHEY and SMNVEV (reference sequence). CDR3 size: 16 residues. The V gene lost 9 bases and the J gene lost 0 bases, with 15 bases spanning the gap. The CDR3 DNA is TGTGCCAGATACCAAGGGGTCTTCTCCTATAATTCACCCCTCCACTTT. It yields the protein CARYQGVFSYNSPLHF.

The J gene is TRBJ2-1, the V gene TRBV5-6, with 11 bases matching TRBD2. The ends lost 2 bases at V and 6 bases at J; junction bases unmatched: 1. The germline CDR1 and CDR2 sequences are SGHDT and YYEEEE. The length of the CDR3 is 14 residues. In DNA form, the CDR3 reads TGTGCCAGCAGCTTCGGACTAGCGGGCAATGAGCAGTTCTTC. Its protein is CASSFGLAGNEQFF.

V usage is TRBV30 and J usage is TRBJ2-7; the D gene is possibly TRBD1 (5 bases). Germline CDR1 reads GTSNPN; CDR2 reads SVGIG (reference sequence). There are 12 residues in the CDR3. Between the trimmed V and J ends, which lost 8 bases and 2 bases, there was a span of 13 bases. The CDR3 is CALRQGTYEQYF. CDR3 DNA sequence: TGTGCCCTACGGCAGGGAACCTACGAGCAGTACTTC.

This clone has just a few counts. The V gene is TRBV5-1, the J gene TRBJ2-5, with 11 nucleotides matching TRBD1. Germline-derived CDR1 and CDR2 are SGHRS and YFSETQ. The CDR3 has 14 amino acids. The junction had 4 bases not matched to a gene; V was cut back by 4 bases and J by 5 bases. CDR3 bases: TGCGCCAGCAGCCCGGACAGGGGGCGGGAGACCCAGTACTTC. It encodes CASSPDRGRETQYF.

The chain combines TRBV10-3 with TRBJ2-1, with 7 bases lining up with TRBD2. Trimming took 0 bases from V and 0 from J; bases not matched to a gene: 5. Germline-derived CDR1 and CDR2 are ENHRY and SYGVKD. The CDR3 extends over 17 amino acids. The CDR3 DNA sequence: TGTGCCATCAGTGAGTCGGAAGCGGGAAGCTCCTACAATGAGCAGTTCTTC. This gives the protein CAISESEAGSSYNEQFF.

This chain links TRBV5-6 with TRBJ2-3, with D unclear. CDR1 and CDR2 (germline): SGHDT, YYEEEE. V lost 2 bases, J lost 4 bases, and 5 bases lay in between. The CDR3 has 12 amino acids. CDR3 DNA: TGTGCCAGCAGCTTTCGGGCAGATACGCAGTATTTT. Its protein is CASSFRADTQYF. Drawing the rest from reference TRBV5-6 and TRBJ2-3, the complete variable domain is DAGVTQSPTHLIKTRGQQVTLRCSPKSGHDTVSWYQQALGQGPQFIFQYYEEEERQRGNFPDRFSGHQFPNYSSELNVNALLLGDSALYLCASSFRADTQYFGPGTRLTVL.

This clone was detected once. The chain couples TRBV30 to TRBJ2-7; the match to TRBD1 covers 12 bases. V shed 7 bases, J shed 2 bases, and the junction held 6 bases outside the gene matches. Germline CDR1 and CDR2: GTSNPN and SVGIG (reference sequence). CDR3 size: 14 residues. The CDR3 sequence: CASSGTGGTYEQYF. DNA of the CDR3: TGTGCCTCCTCCGGGACAGGGGGCACCTACGAGCAGTACTTC.

This rearrangement joins TRBV2 to TRBJ2-7; TRBD1 might be the D (5 bases). Germline V gives CDR1 SNHLY, CDR2 FYNNEI. The germline V and J ends were trimmed by 6 bases and 0 bases, with 15 bases remaining between them. The CDR3 has 15 amino acids. DNA of the CDR3: TGTGCCAGCAGATTTACGACGGACATCTCCTACGAGCAGTACTTC. Amino acid sequence: CASRFTTDISYEQYF.

The chain couples TRBV6-4 to TRBJ2-7, with D possibly TRBD1 on 5 matching bases. In germline, CDR1 is MRHNA, CDR2 SNTAGT. CDR3 length equals 16 residues. V lost 4 bases, J lost 0 bases, and 16 bases lay in between. The CDR3 bases are TGTGCCAGCAGTGGTTCGCCTCGCGACAGCTCCTACGAGCAGTACTTC. Translated: CASSGSPRDSSYEQYF.

This chain connects TRBV19 to TRBJ1-2; D gene uncertain. Germline V gene sequence: CDR1 LNHDA, CDR2 SQIVND (reference sequence). CDR3 length: 13 residues. Trimming stripped 5 bases from V and 3 bases from J, with 10 bases between. CDR3 in DNA: TGTGCCAGTAGTGCCCGCAGGCACTATGGCTACACCTTC. Encoded protein: CASSARRHYGYTF.

This clone has a handful of counts. This chain uses TRBV2 with TRBJ2-4; 7 bases are a match to TRBD1. Germline lookup yields CDR1 SNHLY and CDR2 FYNNEI. The trim removed 4 bases at V and 3 bases at J, leaving 9 bases unmatched. The CDR3 has 16 residues. The CDR3 here is CASSARQGSGKNIQYF. CDR3 bases: TGTGCCAGCAGTGCTAGACAGGGATCAGGCAAAAACATTCAGTACTTC.

The chain combines TRBV11-2 with TRBJ2-1; TRBD2 matches at 11 bases. Germline V gene data show CDR1 as SGHAT and CDR2 as FQNNGV. The CDR3 is 18 residues long. Trimming at V came to 3 bases and at J to 7 bases, leaving 14 bases not matched to a gene. This CDR3 reads CASSFHAPLAGGVNEQFF. Written as DNA, the CDR3 is TGTGCCAGCAGCTTTCACGCCCCCCTAGCGGGAGGTGTAAATGAGCAGTTCTTC.

V is TRBV6-1 and J is TRBJ2-7; D call uncertain. Looked up from germline, CDR1 is MNHNS and CDR2 is SASEGT. The CDR3 runs to 16 residues. V was cut by 2 bases and J by 0 bases, with 14 bases left in between. CDR3 DNA: TGTGCCAGCAGTGAATCAAGTGGCTCTTTCTCCTACGAGCAGTACTTC. Protein product: CASSESSGSFSYEQYF.

This clone was picked up one time. The chain joins TRBV5-1 to TRBJ2-7, with 15 nucleotides matching TRBD2. CDR3 size: 18 residues. Germline V gene data show CDR1 as SGHRS and CDR2 as YFSETQ. The junction had 8 bases not matched to a gene; V was cut back by 4 bases and J by 0 bases. The CDR3 DNA follows: TGCGCCAGCAGCACGGCTGGGACTAGCGGGAGGCCCTCCTACGAGCAGTACTTC. Translation: CASSTAGTSGRPSYEQYF.

Points on this clone: Other nucleotide sequences in the sample specify the same CDR3. The J gene is TRBJ1-1, the V gene TRBV30, with D possibly being TRBD1 (6 bases). With 5 bases removed from V and 0 bases from J, the gap between germline ends came to 7 bases. The CDR3 contains 12 residues. Per the germline V gene, CDR1 is GTSNPN and CDR2 is SVGIG (reference sequence). Written as DNA, the CDR3 is TGTGCCTGGGGACAGCTGAACACTGAAGCTTTCTTT. Translating gives CAWGQLNTEAFF.

This CDR3 reads CASSYSFPATYEQYF. In DNA form, the CDR3 reads TGTGCCAGCAGTTACTCGTTCCCAGCGACCTACGAGCAGTACTTC. The chain links TRBV6-6 to TRBJ2-7; the D is unclear. V was cut by 0 bases and J by 2 bases, with 11 bases left in between. Germline CDR1 reads MNHNY; CDR2 reads SVGAGI (reference sequence). The CDR3 covers 15 residues.

The chain recombines TRBV2 with TRBJ2-5; D may be TRBD2 (6 bases). The V gene lost 10 bases and the J gene lost 5 bases, with 17 bases spanning the gap. The CDR3 spans 13 residues. Germline V CDR1 and CDR2: SNHLY, FYNNEI. The CDR3 DNA reads TGTGCCACCCGCCGCCTAGCGCGTGAGACCCAGTACTTC. This sequence encodes CATRRLARETQYF. Variable domain in full (rest from reference TRBV2 and TRBJ2-5): EPEVTQTPSHQVTQMGQEVILRCVPISNHLYFYWYRQILGQKVEFLVSFYNNEISEKSEIFDDQFSVERPDGSNFTLKIRSTKLEDSAMYFCATRRLARETQYFGPGTRLLVL.

V usage is TRBV6-1 and J usage is TRBJ2-2; D perhaps matches TRBD1 (5 bases). CDR3 length: 16 residues. V was clipped by 2 bases and J by 1 base, with 11 bases between them. Germline CDR1 reads MNHNS; CDR2 reads SASEGT. CDR3 coding DNA: TGTGCCAGCAGTGAATCTGGGGCCGAGAACACCGGGGAGCTGTTTTTT. It translates to CASSESGAENTGELFF.